This T cell receptor (beta chain) comes out of a study of blood T cells in healthy people across ages. Study-level information: Every two T cells gave about one barcoded beta molecule via template switching.

In the case of this clonotype: Its antigen remains unidentified. A read error may produce the germline difference seen at one junction end.

Combining a sample-barcoded 5' primer with a J-beta primer mix, a second PCR ran for roughly 7 to 11 cycles. TCRdb ran MiXCR on the 5' RACE reads and lists one entry per CDR3 protein. The table includes approximately 1,000,000 distinct CDR3 sequences, around two fifths detected once. The germline CDR1 and CDR2 sequences are SQVTM and ANQGSEA. The CDR3 length is 14 residues. General study results and limits: Long-lived donors carried more naive CD4+ cells and greater diversity than aged donors. Estimated diversity, derived from one million T cells, was regarded as an underestimate.

J is TRBJ2-3 and V is TRBV29-1; 10 bases are shared with TRBD2. Material: blood. The clonotype comes from a man in his late teens or twenties in good health. In DNA form, the CDR3 reads TGCAGCGTACGAGCGGGGGGGCTCACAGGTACGCAGTATTTT. Its protein product is CSVRAGGLTGTQYF.